These T cell receptor beta chains were read from a single sample in a study of identical twins. TCRdb passed the 5' RACE reads through MiXCR, listing each CDR3 protein once. Of 250,000 to 350,000 distinct CDR3 sequences in the sample, more than 8% were seen once. These same records also appear under a second study, on yellow fever vaccine responses in identical twins.

Sequences were obtained from CD8+ T cells sorted from blood. These receptors originate from a woman under 30 in good health. The CDR3 runs from the conserved cysteine through the conserved F or W. The order of the fields is V gene, J gene, clone size, D gene, CDR3 protein, CDR3 DNA. A D gene is named only where the DNA matches it firmly. A row's size may be missing; if present it is once, few, many or a size class.

>TRBV10-3|TRBJ2-5|few|-
CAIRPGTTGETQYF
TGTGCCATCAGGCCCGGGACGACGGGGGAGACCCAGTACTTC
>TRBV9|TRBJ1-4|many|TRBD1
CASSVATGQSNEKLFF
TGTGCCAGCAGCGTAGCTACGGGACAGTCAAATGAAAAACTGTTTTTT
>TRBV10-3|TRBJ2-7|many|-
CAISFMGRDRSYEQYF
TGTGCCATCAGTTTCATGGGCCGAGACAGGTCCTACGAGCAGTACTTC
>TRBV4-3|TRBJ2-2|-|TRBD2
CASSPGPASGVNTGELFF
TGCGCCAGCAGCCCCGGGCCCGCTAGCGGGGTGAACACCGGGGAGCTGTTTTTT
>TRBV7-9|TRBJ1-4|few|-
CAVPGPNEKLFF
TGTGCCGTGCCGGGTCCTAATGAAAAACTGTTTTTT
>TRBV15|TRBJ2-7|few|-
CATSRVEGEQYF
TGTGCCACCAGCAGAGTGGAGGGCGAGCAGTACTTC
>TRBV7-9|TRBJ2-5|few|TRBD1
CASSFLTGGYQETQYF
TGTGCCAGCAGCTTTTTGACAGGGGGATACCAAGAGACCCAGTACTTC
>TRBV7-2|TRBJ2-3|few|TRBD1
CASSFTGQGYTDTQYF
TGTGCCAGCAGCTTTACGGGACAGGGGTACACAGATACGCAGTATTTT
>TRBV15|TRBJ2-3|few|-
CATSSRGASTDTQYF
TGTGCCACCAGCTCGCGCGGGGCTAGCACAGATACGCAGTATTTT
>TRBV6-1|TRBJ2-6|-|-
CASSLRGGLPGANVLTF
TGTGCCAGCAGCCTCAGGGGAGGTTTGCCTGGGGCCAACGTCCTGACTTTC
>TRBV7-9|TRBJ2-5|-|-
CASSTGTGAAYF
TGTGCCAGCAGCACAGGGACTGGAGCCGCGTACTTC
>TRBV20-1|TRBJ2-7|-|TRBD1
CSARDWDRAYEQYF
TGCAGTGCTAGAGATTGGGACAGGGCCTACGAGCAGTACTTC
>TRBV7-2|TRBJ2-5|-|TRBD1
CASSFTGGEETQYF
TGTGCCAGCAGCTTTACAGGGGGCGAGGAGACCCAGTACTTC
>TRBV28|TRBJ2-6|-|-
CASSRLGGDSGANVLTF
TGTGCCAGCAGTCGCCTTGGGGGAGACTCTGGGGCCAACGTCCTGACTTTC
>TRBV7-2|TRBJ2-3|few|-
CASSLVTTDTQYF
TGTGCCAGCAGCTTAGTGACCACAGATACGCAGTATTTT
>TRBV20-1|TRBJ2-3|few|TRBD2
CSAPEQTSGYPDTQYF
TGCAGTGCTCCCGAACAGACTAGCGGGTATCCAGATACGCAGTATTTT
>TRBV2|TRBJ2-7|few|-
CASRAYTSYEQYF
TGTGCCAGCAGGGCATATACCTCCTACGAGCAGTACTTC
>TRBV12-3/TRBV12-4|TRBJ2-7|-|-
CASSFGANEQYF
TGTGCCAGCAGTTTTGGGGCCAACGAGCAGTACTTC
>TRBV4-3|TRBJ2-1|few|TRBD2
CASSQGPLAGELEQFF
TGCGCCAGCAGCCAAGGTCCACTAGCGGGAGAACTTGAGCAGTTCTTC
>TRBV6-1|TRBJ2-2|-|-
CASSAPDDRRNTGELFF
TGTGCCAGCAGTGCACCGGACGACAGAAGGAACACCGGGGAGCTGTTTTTT
>TRBV20-1|TRBJ2-7|many|-
CSAAPGTETYEQYF
TGCAGTGCCGCCCCCGGGACTGAGACTTACGAGCAGTACTTC
>TRBV4-1|TRBJ2-7|few|-
CASSQGGPAGYEQYF
TGCGCCAGCAGCCAAGGTGGACCCGCCGGATACGAGCAGTACTTC
>TRBV12-5|TRBJ2-3|many|-
CASGSSLADTQYF
TGTGCTAGTGGCTCCTCTCTCGCAGATACGCAGTATTTT
>TRBV29-1|TRBJ2-7|-|-
CSVETGFDLYEQYF
TGCAGCGTTGAGACAGGATTTGACCTCTACGAGCAGTACTTC
>TRBV9|TRBJ1-1|-|TRBD1
CASSATGMDTEAFF
TGTGCCAGCAGCGCGACAGGGATGGACACTGAAGCTTTCTTT
>TRBV5-5|TRBJ2-7|many|TRBD1
CASSLRGQAYGEQYF
TGTGCCAGCAGCTTGAGGGGACAGGCCTATGGGGAGCAGTACTTC
>TRBV5-6|TRBJ1-5|few|-
CASSLASGEQPQHF
TGTGCCAGCAGCTTGGCCAGCGGGGAACAGCCCCAGCATTTT
>TRBV20-1|TRBJ2-7|few|TRBD1
CSARRRGNYEQYF
TGCAGTGCTAGACGCAGGGGGAACTACGAGCAGTACTTC
>TRBV10-3|TRBJ1-2|few|-
CAISELGFDGYGYTF
TGTGCCATCAGTGAATTGGGTTTTGACGGCTATGGCTACACCTTC
>TRBV12-3/TRBV12-4|TRBJ2-5|many|-
CASTGNQETQYF
TGTGCCAGCACAGGGAACCAAGAGACCCAGTACTTC
>TRBV7-9|TRBJ2-2|few|-
CASSLAPNTGELFF
TGTGCCAGCAGCTTAGCGCCGAATACCGGGGAGCTGTTTTTT
>TRBV9|TRBJ1-2|many|-
CASSDRVHGYTF
TGTGCCAGCAGCGACAGGGTTCATGGCTACACCTTC
>TRBV27|TRBJ2-1|-|TRBD2
CASSLLTSDYNEQFF
TGTGCCAGCAGTTTGTTGACTAGCGACTACAATGAGCAGTTCTTC
>TRBV20-1|TRBJ1-2|few|-
CSALRENYGYTF
TGCAGTGCCCTTCGTGAGAACTATGGCTACACCTTC
>TRBV7-8|TRBJ1-2|-|TRBD1
CASSSSGTGGANYGYTF
TGTGCCAGCAGCTCCTCCGGGACAGGGGGCGCCAACTATGGCTACACCTTC
>TRBV5-1|TRBJ2-7|-|TRBD2
CASSPGLAAPYEQYF
TGCGCCAGCAGCCCCGGACTAGCGGCCCCCTACGAGCAGTACTTC
>TRBV7-9|TRBJ2-6|many|-
CASSLVTSGANVLTF
TGTGCCAGCAGCTTAGTGACCTCTGGGGCCAACGTCCTGACTTTC
>TRBV6-1|TRBJ2-7|once|TRBD2
CASSRIAGEGFEQYF
TGTGCCAGCAGTCGGATAGCGGGAGAGGGATTCGAGCAGTACTTC
>TRBV20-1|TRBJ2-3|few|TRBD2
CSARPGLAGGGTSTDTQYF
TGCAGTGCCAGACCCGGACTAGCGGGAGGTGGTACTAGCACAGATACGCAGTATTTT
>TRBV5-6|TRBJ2-7|few|TRBD1
CASRQNRGSSYEQYF
TGTGCCAGCAGACAAAACAGGGGTAGCTCCTACGAGCAGTACTTC
>TRBV12-3/TRBV12-4|TRBJ1-5|few|-
CASSGGYNQPQHF
TGTGCCAGCAGTGGAGGATACAATCAGCCCCAGCATTTT
>TRBV11-2|TRBJ2-3|many|TRBD2
CASSLLGPSGSFTDTQYF
TGTGCCAGCAGCTTATTAGGTCCTAGCGGGAGTTTTACAGATACGCAGTATTTT
>TRBV12-3/TRBV12-4|TRBJ2-1|-|TRBD2
CASSVSSGSYYNEQFF
TGTGCCAGCAGTGTATCTAGCGGGAGTTACTACAATGAGCAGTTCTTC
>TRBV4-3|TRBJ2-7|many|-
CASSPYRDSPYYEQYF
TGCGCCAGCAGCCCATACCGGGACTCCCCATACTACGAGCAGTACTTC
>TRBV6-5|TRBJ1-4|few|TRBD1
CASSYPGQGGNEKLFF
TGTGCCAGCAGTTACCCAGGACAGGGGGGCAATGAAAAACTGTTTTTT
>TRBV4-3|TRBJ2-7|-|-
CASSQDRFVGKGRAEQYF
TGCGCCAGCAGCCAAGATCGATTTGTGGGGAAAGGGCGAGCCGAGCAGTACTTC
>TRBV12-3/TRBV12-4|TRBJ2-7|few|TRBD1
CASSDRGSSYEQYF
TGTGCCAGCAGTGACAGGGGGTCCTCCTACGAGCAGTACTTC
>TRBV3-1|TRBJ2-5|few|TRBD2
CASSQEALAGQETQYF
TGTGCCAGCAGCCAAGAGGCACTAGCGGGGCAAGAGACCCAGTACTTC
>TRBV10-3|TRBJ2-2|few|-
CAISGGSNTGELFF
TGTGCCATCAGTGGAGGTTCGAACACCGGGGAGCTGTTTTTT
>TRBV11-3|TRBJ2-5|-|TRBD1
CASRQPTTDTGAETQYF
TGTGCCAGCAGACAACCTACTACCGATACAGGGGCAGAGACCCAGTACTTC
>TRBV4-3|TRBJ2-5|many|TRBD1
CASSQGWGQGQETQYF
TGCGCCAGCAGCCAAGGGTGGGGACAGGGGCAAGAGACCCAGTACTTC